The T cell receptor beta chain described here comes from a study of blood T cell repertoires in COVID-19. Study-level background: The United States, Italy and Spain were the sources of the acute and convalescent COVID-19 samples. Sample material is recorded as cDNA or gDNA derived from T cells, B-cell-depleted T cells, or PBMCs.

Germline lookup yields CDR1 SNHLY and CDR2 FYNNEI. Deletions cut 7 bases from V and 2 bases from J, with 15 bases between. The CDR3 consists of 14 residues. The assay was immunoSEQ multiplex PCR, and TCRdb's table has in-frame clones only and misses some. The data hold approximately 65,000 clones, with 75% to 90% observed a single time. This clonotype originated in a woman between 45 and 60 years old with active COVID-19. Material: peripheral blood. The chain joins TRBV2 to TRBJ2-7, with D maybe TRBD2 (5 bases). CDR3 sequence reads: CASTVPAGTYEQYF. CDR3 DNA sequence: TGTGCCAGCACGGTGCCGGCCGGGACCTACGAGCAGTACTTC.